The present T cell receptor beta chain was sequenced within a study of early T cells in non-severe SARS-CoV-2 infection. About the study: The chains were unpaired, and the sequenced material was bulk RNA from unsorted whole blood.

This clonotype occurred many times. Antigen unknown. Study results and limitations: Anti-spike CD8 responses were favored by VDJdb matching, which missed private and CD4 specificities.

MiXCR was run by TCRdb on the 5' RACE reads, yielding one entry per CDR3 protein. The sample lists roughly 68,000 distinct CDR3 sequences; 4.9% were seen once. Per the germline V gene, CDR1 is SEHNR and CDR2 is FQNEAQ (reference sequence). The CDR3 spans 12 residues. The V gene lost 6 bases and the J gene lost 7 bases, with 13 bases spanning the gap. The sequence derives from an adult who was a healthcare worker with PCR-confirmed SARS-CoV-2 infection or an uninfected control (not recorded which). The sample consisted of whole blood. The chain has TRBV7-9 and TRBJ2-7; D gene unclear. The CDR3, as DNA: TGTGCCAGCAGTTTGGTCAGAAGGGAGCAGTACTTC. This gives the protein CASSLVRREQYF.